One sample yielded the 19 T cell receptor beta chains listed below, sequenced in a study of CD8+ T cells in alopecia areata. Once RNA had been extracted, it was reverse transcribed into cDNA to act as the sequencing template. The method was immunoSEQ multiplex PCR; TCRdb's version includes in-frame clones alone and lacks a portion of them. The top ten hold 7.5% to 9% of the sample, which has over 90,000 clones, roughly half seen once. What was sequenced was CD4+ T cells sorted from blood. These receptors all come from a human donor in good health.

A single count supports this clone. The rearrangement uses TRBV5-1 and TRBJ2-1, with D maybe TRBD1 (5 bases). The CDR3 totals 16 residues. The V gene lost 2 bases and the J gene lost 2 bases, with 14 bases spanning the gap. Looked up from germline, CDR1 is SGHRS and CDR2 is YFSETQ. CDR3 region: CASSFDGRVTYNEQFF. In nucleotides, the CDR3 is TGCGCCAGCAGCTTCGATGGCAGGGTCACCTACAATGAGCAGTTCTTC.

The V gene is TRBV7-9, the J gene TRBJ1-2, with D uncertain. The V end was cut by 5 bases, the J end by 6 bases, with 22 bases between. Germline CDR1 reads SEHNR; CDR2 reads FQNEAQ (reference sequence). CDR3 size: 16 residues. The CDR3: CASSRGGLLPAHGYTF. In DNA, the CDR3 is TGTGCCAGCAGCCGTGGAGGGCTACTACCCGCACATGGCTACACCTTC.

This chain connects TRBV7-8 to TRBJ2-7; D gene uncertain. Germline CDR1 reads SGHVS; CDR2 reads FQNEAQ. This CDR3 has 13 amino acids. Deletions cut 4 bases from V and 2 bases from J, with 9 bases between. The CDR3 region is CASSSSPPYEQYF. Here the CDR3 DNA reads TGTGCCAGCAGCTCCAGCCCGCCCTACGAGCAGTACTTC. The full variable domain, its missing parts supplied by reference TRBV7-8 and TRBJ2-7, is GAGVSQSPRYKVAKRGQDVALRCDPISGHVSLFWYQQALGQGPEFLTYFQNEAQLDKSGLPSDRFFAERPEGSVSTLKIQRTQQEDSAVYLCASSSSPPYEQYFGPGTRLTVT.

This chain joins TRBV29-1 and TRBJ1-1; 7 nucleotides line up with TRBD1. Trimming removed 6 bases from V and 5 bases from J; junction bases left unmatched: 6. The CDR3 is 12 amino acids. Germline V gives CDR1 SQVTM, CDR2 ANQGSEA. Here the CDR3 reads CSVTQGKTEAFF. The CDR3 nucleotides read TGCAGCGTCACACAGGGGAAGACTGAAGCTTTCTTT.

This chain connects TRBV4-1 to TRBJ2-1; D unresolved. The ends were cut back, 1 base at V and 6 bases at J, with 10 bases in the middle. Germline V lookup: CDR1 MGHRA, CDR2 YSYEKL. The CDR3 length is 14 residues. In nucleotides, the CDR3 is TGCGCCAGCAGCCAAGGATTGCTCGGCAATGAGCAGTTCTTC. Amino acid sequence: CASSQGLLGNEQFF.

This rearrangement joins TRBV5-1 to TRBJ1-2, with 7 bases aligning to TRBD1. Trimming removed 4 bases from V and 2 bases from J; junction bases left unmatched: 5. From germline, CDR1 is SGHRS and CDR2 YFSETQ. This CDR3 has 14 residues. The CDR3 DNA sequence: TGCGCCAGCAGCGTGGACAGGAGCAACTATGGCTACACCTTC. This sequence encodes CASSVDRSNYGYTF.

The J gene is TRBJ1-2, the V gene TRBV2, with no clear D. The germline CDR1 and CDR2 sequences are SNHLY and FYNNEI. The CDR3 sequence is 13 residues long. V was clipped by 4 bases and J by 8 bases, with 14 bases between them. This CDR3 is CASSAREAWGYTF. The CDR3 DNA sequence: TGTGCCAGCAGTGCCCGGGAAGCCTGGGGCTACACCTTC.

J is TRBJ1-6 and V is TRBV15; 7 positions agree with TRBD1. The length of the CDR3 is 13 residues. The V segment lost 5 bases and the J segment 7 bases; nucleotides outside the gene matches: 2. In germline, CDR1 is LNHNV, CDR2 YYDKDF (reference sequence). The CDR3 bases are TGTGCCACCAGCGGGGACAGCAATTCACCCCTCCACTTT. Protein product: CATSGDSNSPLHF.

This clone was seen a handful of times. The rearrangement uses TRBV2 and TRBJ1-1; 8 bases agree with TRBD1. The CDR3 contains 12 residues. V lost 4 bases and J lost 9; bases outside the gene matches: 4. CDR1 and CDR2 (germline): SNHLY, FYNNEI. The CDR3, as DNA: TGTGCCAGCAGTGTTCGGACAGGGCAAGCTTTCTTT. Its translation is CASSVRTGQAFF.

In this sample, this clone turned up a few times. This chain links TRBV7-2 with TRBJ2-5; D not resolved. The germline CDR1 and CDR2 sequences are SGHTA and FQGNSA. Trimming removed 5 bases from V and 7 bases from J, with 14 bases in between. The CDR3 is made up of 13 amino acids. The DNA for the CDR3 is TGTGCCAGCAGCCCCAACCGAGATCGGACCCAGTACTTC. As protein: CASSPNRDRTQYF.

The genes are TRBV30 and TRBJ2-7; D is perhaps TRBD1 (6 bases). The CDR3 has 12 amino acids. Germline-derived CDR1 and CDR2 are GTSNPN and SVGIG (reference sequence). Trimming removed 0 bases from V and 5 bases from J, with 8 bases in between. The CDR3 reads CAWSVRDNEQYF. The DNA for the CDR3 is TGTGCCTGGAGTGTAAGGGACAACGAGCAGTACTTC. Full variable domain (rest looked up from reference TRBV30 and TRBJ2-7): SQTIHQWPATLVQPVGSPLSLECTVEGTSNPNLYWYRQAAGRGLQLLFYSVGIGQISSEVPQNLSASRPQDRQFILSSKKLLLSDSGFYLCAWSVRDNEQYFGPGTRLTVT.

This chain connects TRBV5-1 to TRBJ1-2; D gene unclear. V was cut by 4 bases and J by 5 bases, with 9 bases left in between. Germline V gives CDR1 SGHRS, CDR2 YFSETQ. The CDR3 is 12 residues long. DNA for the CDR3: TGCGCCAGCAGCATGGGCGAGTATGGCTACACCTTC. Protein: CASSMGEYGYTF.

The chain links TRBV7-2 to TRBJ2-7, with unresolved D. The germline CDR1 and CDR2 sequences are SGHTA and FQGNSA. The CDR3 is 16 residues long. V was pared by 2 bases and J by 4 bases, with 18 bases between. This CDR3 is CASSLPSGRRSYEQYF. CDR3 sequence (DNA): TGTGCCAGCAGCTTACCGTCAGGAAGGCGGTCTTACGAGCAGTACTTC.

This clone occurred a few times. The chain employs TRBV25-1 and TRBJ2-3; 9 bases map to TRBD1. V shed 2 bases, J shed 0 bases, and the junction held 6 bases outside the gene matches. The CDR3 runs 17 residues. The V gene's germline CDR1 is MGHDK and CDR2 SYGVNS. The CDR3 nucleotides are TGTGCCAGCAGTGAAGGGGGGACAGGGCGTAGCACAGATACGCAGTATTTT. It translates to CASSEGGTGRSTDTQYF. The whole variable domain, remainder taken from reference TRBV25-1 and TRBJ2-3, is EADIYQTPRYLVIGTGKKITLECSQTMGHDKMYWYQQDPGMELHLIHYSYGVNSTEKGDLSSESTVSRIRTEHFPLTLESARPSHTSQYLCASSEGGTGRSTDTQYFGPGTRLTVL.

The J gene is TRBJ1-1, the V gene TRBV29-1; D unresolved. The germline V gene has CDR1 SQVTM and CDR2 ANQGSEA. The CDR3 covers 14 residues. V was pared by 3 bases and J by 0 bases, with 11 bases between. The CDR3 sequence is CSVDRPGLNTEAFF. The CDR3 bases are TGCAGCGTTGATAGGCCGGGCTTGAACACTGAAGCTTTCTTT.

The chain is built from TRBV5-1 and TRBJ2-5; D possibly corresponds to TRBD1 (7 bases). The germline V gene has CDR1 SGHRS and CDR2 YFSETQ. Trimming stripped 4 bases from V and 7 bases from J, with 20 bases between. The CDR3 loop spans 15 amino acids. CDR3 nucleotides: TGCGCCAGCAGCCATGGGACAGCTCTTAGCGGGACCCAGTACTTC. This codes for CASSHGTALSGTQYF. Using reference TRBV5-1 and TRBJ2-5 for the parts outside the CDR3, the full variable domain is KAGVTQTPRYLIKTRGQQVTLSCSPISGHRSVSWYQQTPGQGLQFLFEYFSETQRNKGNFPGRFSGRQFSNSRSEMNVSTLELGDSALYLCASSHGTALSGTQYFGPGTRLLVL.

In this sample, this clone turned up a few times. Other DNA sequences in this sample translate to the same CDR3. The chain combines TRBV18 with TRBJ2-5; D tentatively reads TRBD1 or TRBD2 (5 bases each). Germline values: CDR1 KGHSH, CDR2 LQKENI. The CDR3 is made up of 14 amino acids. Trimming pared 0 bases from V and 4 bases from J, leaving 9 bases between. CDR3 bases: TGTGCCAGCTCACCACCGGGGGTAAGAGAGACCCAGTACTTC. Protein sequence: CASSPPGVRETQYF.

The chain links TRBV2 to TRBJ2-1; D is ambiguous. CDR3 length: 11 residues. The germline V and J ends were trimmed by 4 bases and 5 bases, with 3 bases remaining between them. The V gene's germline CDR1 is SNHLY and CDR2 FYNNEI. The CDR3 protein is CASSVDNEQFF. The CDR3 nucleotides read TGTGCCAGCAGTGTGGACAATGAGCAGTTCTTC.

J is TRBJ1-6 and V is TRBV7-9; D is undetermined. Per germline, CDR1 SEHNR and CDR2 FQNEAQ (reference sequence). The CDR3 extends over 16 amino acids. The V end lost 4 bases, the J end lost 6 bases, and 16 bases lay between the germline ends. The CDR3 sequence is CASSSVSGGSNSPLHF. CDR3 DNA sequence: TGTGCCAGCAGCTCGGTCTCCGGAGGGTCTAATTCACCCCTCCACTTT.